The 10 T cell receptor beta chains reported below all come from one sample, sequenced in a study of CD8 T cells in ankylosing spondylitis. The study, taken as a whole, reports: The study identified a TCR beta motif of 7 or 8 highly homologous variants that appeared characteristic of ankylosing spondylitis blood.

For these TCRs, the target antigens are not known. TCRdb used MiXCR to reprocess the 5' RACE reads, holding one entry per CDR3 protein. The sample shows fewer than 450,000 distinct CDR3 sequences, over 15% of them seen only once. The specimen sequenced was blood, either unsorted or a sorted T cell fraction (not recorded which). The receptors come from a male donor with ankylosing spondylitis.

The rearrangement uses TRBV6-1 and TRBJ2-1; D uncertain. Germline V lookup: CDR1 MNHNS, CDR2 SASEGT. V lost 5 bases, J lost 8 bases, and 16 bases lay in between. The CDR3 extends over 14 amino acids. DNA for the CDR3: TGTGCCAGCAGTCTTGACCGGGCCCTCGATGAGCAGTTCTTC. Protein sequence: CASSLDRALDEQFF.

This clonotype has just a few counts. The chain couples TRBV12-3 or TRBV12-4 to TRBJ2-3, with 8 nucleotides matching TRBD1. The length of the CDR3 is 15 residues. With V trimmed by 4 bases and J by 6 bases, 9 bases remained unmatched. The CDR3 nucleotides read TGTGCCAGCAGTTCCCGGACAGGGATGGGTGATACGCAGTATTTT. Protein product: CASSSRTGMGDTQYF.

This clonotype was observed a handful of times. The chain couples TRBV20-1 to TRBJ1-5; D may be TRBD1 (5 bases). V lost 3 bases, J lost 3 bases, and 12 bases lay in between. Germline assignment: CDR1 DFQATT and CDR2 SNEGSKA (reference sequence). This CDR3 has 14 residues. DNA of the CDR3: TGCAGTGCTAGTCGAGTCAGGGACAATCAGCCCCAGCATTTT. This encodes CSASRVRDNQPQHF.

The rearrangement joins TRBV7-9 to TRBJ1-2, with no clear D. V shed 1 base and J shed 5 bases, with 11 bases lying between them. Germline-derived CDR1 and CDR2 are SEHNR and FQNEAQ (reference sequence). CDR3 size: 14 residues. CDR3 nucleotides: TGTGCCAGCAGCTTAGAACGGGTTGGGTATGGCTACACCTTC. Translating gives CASSLERVGYGYTF.

This clonotype was seen a few times. The chain joins TRBV14 to TRBJ1-6; tentative D call: TRBD1 (5 bases). The CDR3 loop spans 14 amino acids. Per the germline V gene, CDR1 is SGHDN and CDR2 is FVKESK. V lost 4 bases and J lost 10, with 14 bases in between. The CDR3 nucleotides are TGTGCCAGCAGCCCCACGTTCAGGGACTCACCCCTCCACTTT. It codes for CASSPTFRDSPLHF.

V usage is TRBV20-1 and J usage is TRBJ1-2, with 7 positions matching TRBD1. The CDR3 runs 14 residues. Germline V lookup: CDR1 DFQATT, CDR2 SNEGSKA (reference sequence). Trimming cost V 0 bases and J 7 bases; bases outside gene matches: 8. In nucleotides, the CDR3 is TGCAGTGCTAGAGATATGACAGGGCCAAGTGGCTACACCTTC. It codes for CSARDMTGPSGYTF.

This clonotype has more than one count but fewer than ten. DNA for the CDR3: TGCAGCGTGGAGACAGGGATAAACTATGGCTACACCTTC. Protein product: CSVETGINYGYTF. The chain combines TRBV29-1 with TRBJ1-2; 7 bases agree with TRBD1. This CDR3 is built from 13 residues. Germline CDR1 is SQVTM and CDR2 is ANQGSEA. The J segment lost 2 bases and the V segment lost 6 bases, leaving 6 bases of the junction unmatched.

This clonotype has a count of ten or more. The V and J genes are TRBV3-1 and TRBJ2-1; D might be TRBD2 (6 bases). The CDR3 runs 13 residues. The germline V and J ends were trimmed by 3 bases and 7 bases, with 10 bases remaining between them. CDR1 and CDR2 from the germline V gene are LGHDT and YNNKEL (reference sequence). For the CDR3, the DNA is TGTGCCAGCAGCCATCTAGCGTTAAATGAGCAGTTCTTC. Translated: CASSHLALNEQFF.

This clonotype is a singleton in its sample. This rearrangement joins TRBV20-1 to TRBJ2-1, with 11 bases fitting TRBD2. The CDR3 is made up of 17 amino acids. Germline assignment: CDR1 DFQATT and CDR2 SNEGSKA (reference sequence). V was pared by 3 bases and J by 6 bases, with 13 bases of the junction left unmatched. DNA for the CDR3: TGCAGTGCTAGGAGGTCGCTGCTAGCGGGAGGCAGCAATGAGCAGTTCTTC. Encoded protein: CSARRSLLAGGSNEQFF.

The chain uses TRBV4-3 and TRBJ1-1; tentative D call: TRBD1 (6 bases). Between the trimmed V and J ends, which lost 0 bases and 4 bases, there was a span of 9 bases. The CDR3 loop spans 14 amino acids. In germline, CDR1 is LGHNA, CDR2 YSLEER. The chain's CDR3 is CASSQEGGFTEAFF. CDR3 nucleotides: TGCGCCAGCAGCCAAGAAGGGGGGTTCACTGAAGCTTTCTTT.